This TCR beta chain derives from a study of cytotoxic CD8 clonotypes in ibrutinib-treated CLL (dated by TCRdb to about 2021). Regarding the study in general: The cohort had eleven to twelve relapsed/refractory and approximately 15 treatment-naive patients; 17 to 18 were IGHV unmutated. Every sample from remission and from progressive disease was obtained while the patients were still on ibrutinib. Response samples were taken after a median of roughly eleven months on treatment, ranging from roughly 6 to 36 months. Cryopreserved peripheral blood mononuclear cells were collected before treatment, at response, and at either disease progression or sustained remission. Responses were partial in roughly 24 patients and complete in 2; after median about 70 months follow-up, about 15 stayed in remission and some twelve progressed. Of the roughly 86 participants in the trial, about 25 had longitudinal samples available. On average, each sample had roughly 250,000 productive templates and approximately 100,000 productive rearrangements. Study-wide findings and limitations: Baseline clonality exceeded that of age-matched healthy donors and correlated strongly with circulating CD8+ T-cell counts. Public clonotypes were rare and either shrank or stayed stable during treatment, and the rise in clonality at ibrutinib response reflected expansion of private clonotypes. Sustained-remission and progressing patients did not have matched sampling times, and lymph node repertoires were not examined. Clonality increased at ibrutinib response, stayed stable in sustained remission, and fell back toward baseline at progression.

On this clone: Its antigen is not yet known. It has no much larger one-base neighbor in the sample; base qualities were not kept.

The junction shows trimming of 7 bases on V and 8 bases on J, and the gene matches do not reach 9 bases of it. The CDR1 and CDR2 encoded by the germline V gene are SQVTM and ANQGSEA. The CDR3 starts with the cysteine, ends with the phenylalanine, and has 12 residues. The only DNA kept is the CDR3, 36 bases in frame from the first base. The goal of deep resolution MiSeq sequencing was a depth between 1 in 1 million and 1 in 200,000 T cells, and coverage averaged 10x per clonotype. TCR beta libraries were generated with the immunoSEQ hsTCRB Kit. The authors' analysis ran thus. ImmunoSEQ Data Assistant and ImmunoSEQ Analyzer were used for data analysis, and V, D and J genes were assigned according to IMGT definitions. Clonality, which ranges from 0 to 1, was calculated by subtracting the normalized Shannon entropy of productive rearrangement frequencies from one. Only overrepresented clonotypes making up at least 0.05% of each patient's repertoire were included in the public clonotype analysis. Approximately 12 age-matched healthy donor repertoires from immuneACCESS were used as controls for clonality. In TCRdb, the immuneACCESS table is reduced to in-frame sequences with V and J assigned. These tables do not hold every clone; where another copy was compared, an unresolved V gene accounts for under half, and the others remain unexplained. Clonal size and the V and J genes are those of that table, whereas D and trimming came from the DNA. The table for this sample lists roughly 250,000 clones; 60% to 75% of them were counted only once. The ten largest clones add up to 15% of the sample.

The time point label, as the study defines it: approximately 25 months on ibrutinib. For TCR beta library preparation, approximately 2.2 micrograms of genomic DNA were isolated from cryopreserved PBMCs. Longitudinal blood samples from CLL patients on ibrutinib monotherapy underwent high-throughput TCR beta sequencing. The patients took part in an open-label, single-center phase 2 trial of ibrutinib monotherapy. This clonotype originated in a human donor with chronic lymphocytic leukemia. This chain joins TRBV29-1 to TRBJ1-2, with 8 central nucleotides matching TRBD1. The sample here was PBMCs, taken after 24 months of ibrutinib treatment. The DNA sequence follows: TGCAGCGCCGTTTCAGGGGGCGGCGGCTACACCTTC. This encodes CSAVSGGGGYTF.